Listed below are T cell receptor beta chains from one sample, sequenced in a study of lymphopenia after photon versus proton radiotherapy. The repertoire was sequenced with immunoSEQ multiplex PCR; TCRdb's copy has only in-frame clones and lacks some. Of 60,000 to 75,000 clones listed, approximately 83% were seen once; the top ten hold roughly 2.1%. Material: peripheral blood, obtained from a patient treated with photon-based radiotherapy. The receptors stem from a man aged 40-55 years with gastric cancer. Both conserved end residues are part of each CDR3. A D gene is named only where the DNA matches it firmly. The size entry is marked missing in some rows and otherwise reads once, few, many or a size class.

d_gene,v_gene,j_gene,abundance,CDR3nt,CDR3aa
TRBD2,TRBV6-1,TRBJ2-3,-,TGTGCCAGCATCGGGGGGGCAGCTACAGATACGCAGTATTTT,CASIGGAATDTQYF
TRBD1,TRBV5-5,TRBJ1-5,-,TGTGCCAGCAGCTTGGTACAGGGGAGGAATCAGCCCCAGCATTTT,CASSLVQGRNQPQHF
-,TRBV18,TRBJ1-1,-,TGTGCCAGCTCACCTAGCCTGGGCAACACTGAAGCTTTCTTT,CASSPSLGNTEAFF
-,TRBV6-1,TRBJ1-5,-,TGTGCCAGCAGTGACATGACCTGGGACATTAGCAATCAGCCCCAGCATTTT,CASSDMTWDISNQPQHF
-,TRBV5-1,TRBJ1-1,-,TGCGCCAGCAGCATCAAGGCCAACACTGAAGCTTTCTTT,CASSIKANTEAFF
TRBD1,TRBV30,TRBJ1-2,-,TGTGCCTGGAGTGGCGACATCGGGACAGGGAACTATGGCTACACCTTC,CAWSGDIGTGNYGYTF
-,TRBV4-2,TRBJ2-7,-,TGTGCCAGCAGCCAAGCGGTCGGGGGATCCCTACTCGAGCAGTACTTC,CASSQAVGGSLLEQYF
-,TRBV19,TRBJ2-1,-,TGTGCCAGTAGTGGAGGGCGGGGTCGGTCCTACAATGAGCAGTTCTTC,CASSGGRGRSYNEQFF
TRBD1,TRBV11-2,TRBJ1-1,once,TGTGCCAGCAGCTTCCGGGACAGAAACACTGAAGCTTTCTTT,CASSFRDRNTEAFF
-,TRBV6-1,TRBJ1-1,-,TGTGCCAGCAGTGAAGCGCTCACTGAAGCTTTCTTT,CASSEALTEAFF
-,TRBV10-3,TRBJ1-5,-,TGTGCCATCGGGTCAGACAATCAGCCCCAGCATTTT,CAIGSDNQPQHF
-,TRBV5-1,TRBJ1-4,-,TGCGCCAGCAGCAAGGACCTGGAGCGGGAAAAACTGTTTTTT,CASSKDLEREKLFF
-,TRBV7-9,TRBJ2-5,-,TGTGCCAGCAGCTTAGTACGCGGGGATGGGGAGACCCAGTACTTC,CASSLVRGDGETQYF
TRBD1,TRBV18,TRBJ1-1,few,TGTGCCAGCGCCGGGACAGGGGGCACTGAAGCTTTCTTT,CASAGTGGTEAFF
-,TRBV4-2,TRBJ1-1,-,TGTGCCAGCAGCCCCGAGAATTCGAACACTGAAGCTTTCTTT,CASSPENSNTEAFF
TRBD2,TRBV18,TRBJ2-1,once,TGTGCCAGCTCACCCCTAGGACTAGCGGGGGCCAGCTCCTACAATGAGCAGTTCTTC,CASSPLGLAGASSYNEQFF
-,TRBV13,TRBJ1-3,-,TGTGCCAGCAGCTTAGAGGGAAGGAGAAACACCATATATTTT,CASSLEGRRNTIYF
-,TRBV6-5,TRBJ2-2,-,TGTGCCAGCAGCAGGGCCGGGGAGCTGTTTTTT,CASSRAGELFF
TRBD1,TRBV28,TRBJ1-5,-,TGTGCCAGCAGGTCAGGACAGGGTAACAATCAGCCCCAGCATTTT,CASRSGQGNNQPQHF
-,TRBV9,TRBJ2-3,once,TGTGCCAGCAGCGTAACCATTTCAGATACGCAGTATTTT,CASSVTISDTQYF
TRBD1,TRBV5-1,TRBJ1-2,-,TGCGCCAGCAGCTTAACAGGGGGAATAAACTATGGCTACACCTTC,CASSLTGGINYGYTF
-,TRBV19,TRBJ1-2,-,TGTGCCAGTACTCTGGGGGCAGGGAACTATGGCTACACCTTC,CASTLGAGNYGYTF
TRBD1,TRBV29-1,TRBJ2-3,-,TGCAGCGTTGAGGGGACAGGGGGCGTAGATACGCAGTATTTT,CSVEGTGGVDTQYF
-,TRBV7-8,TRBJ2-4,-,TGTGCCAGCAGCCCAGGCTTGCAGACCCTTAAAAACATTCAGTACTTC,CASSPGLQTLKNIQYF
-,TRBV7-2,TRBJ2-3,-,TGTGCCAGCAGCCCCCGCACAGAGAGCACAGATACGCAGTATTTT,CASSPRTESTDTQYF
-,TRBV5-4,TRBJ1-1,once,TGTGCCAGCAGCTTGGGGGGAACCCGACACACTGAAGCTTTCTTT,CASSLGGTRHTEAFF
TRBD2,TRBV7-2,TRBJ2-7,-,TGTGCCAGCAGCCCTCTAGCGGGGGCGAGCTCCTACGAGCAGTACTTC,CASSPLAGASSYEQYF
-,TRBV7-2,TRBJ2-7,once,TGTGCCAGCAGCTTAGCGTACGCCGGAACCTACGAGCAGTACTTC,CASSLAYAGTYEQYF
TRBD2,TRBV23-1,TRBJ2-1,-,TGCGCCAGCAGTCGGCTAGCGGGGGGGTGGAATGAGCAGTTCTTC,CASSRLAGGWNEQFF
TRBD1,TRBV30,TRBJ2-7,once,TGTGCCTGGAGTCGACAGGGCCTTGGGGACGAGCAGTACTTC,CAWSRQGLGDEQYF
TRBD1,TRBV7-9,TRBJ1-5,-,TGTGCCAGCAGCTCGCGGGGGACAGGGGGCAATCAGCCCCAGCATTTT,CASSSRGTGGNQPQHF
-,TRBV30,TRBJ2-5,-,TGTGCCTGGAGGATGGACCCCCGAGAGACCCAGTACTTC,CAWRMDPRETQYF
TRBD1,TRBV7-6,TRBJ2-7,-,TGTGCCAGCAGCTTAGGGACAGGGGTGGACGAGCAGTACTTC,CASSLGTGVDEQYF
-,TRBV7-3,TRBJ1-6,-,TGTGCCAGCAGCGTAAGGTTAACAGGGCCCCTCCACTTT,CASSVRLTGPLHF
-,TRBV6-6,TRBJ2-7,-,TGTGCCAGCAGTTACCCCGGATTCTACGAGCAGTACTTC,CASSYPGFYEQYF
TRBD2,TRBV19,TRBJ2-7,-,TGTGCCAGTAGTCCACTAGCGGGGGAGTACGAGCAGTACTTC,CASSPLAGEYEQYF
-,TRBV7-7,TRBJ2-5,-,TGTGCCAGCAGCTCAGGACCCTCGGAGACCCAGTACTTC,CASSSGPSETQYF
-,TRBV15,TRBJ2-7,-,TGTGCCACCAGCAGAGATGGGCAAGCCTACGAGCAGTACTTC,CATSRDGQAYEQYF
-,TRBV12-5,TRBJ1-1,once,TGTGCTAGTGGCCCCCGGGACGGGGTCGAAGCTTTCTTT,CASGPRDGVEAFF
TRBD1,TRBV18,TRBJ1-3,-,TGTGCCAGCTCACCACTGGGACAGCTTGACTCTGGAAACACCATATATTTT,CASSPLGQLDSGNTIYF
-,TRBV5-4,TRBJ2-7,once,TGTGCCAGCAGCTTGGAGCAGGGCCGGGTTACCCGGCAGTACTTC,CASSLEQGRVTRQYF
TRBD2,TRBV7-9,TRBJ2-5,-,TGTGCCAGCAGACCACTAGCGGCCCCTCAAGAGACCCAGTACTTC,CASRPLAAPQETQYF
TRBD1,TRBV4-2,TRBJ2-7,-,TGTGCCAGCAGCCAAGATTACAGGGGGTTGGACGAGCAGTACTTC,CASSQDYRGLDEQYF
TRBD2,TRBV6-5,TRBJ2-1,-,TGTGCCACTAACGGGAGGAGCTCCTACAATGAGCAGTTCTTC,CATNGRSSYNEQFF
-,TRBV2,TRBJ1-2,-,TGTGCCAGCTCCCGGGAGTCCTATGGCTACACCTTC,CASSRESYGYTF
-,TRBV18,TRBJ1-2,-,TGTGCCAGCTCACCACCTGGGGAGCCAAGGGACGGCTACACCTTC,CASSPPGEPRDGYTF
-,TRBV5-4,TRBJ1-2,-,TGTGCCAGCAGCTCCCTGAGGGACTACTATGGCTACACCTTC,CASSSLRDYYGYTF
TRBD1,TRBV14,TRBJ2-7,-,TGTGCCAGCAGCCAAGCATCAGCTTCGTTGGGGCGGGACAGGAGAACCTACGAGCAGTACTTC,CASSQASASLGRDRRTYEQYF
-,TRBV21-1,TRBJ2-7,-,TGTGCCGGCAAACGGCGGACAGGGTCGAACGAGCAGTACTTC,CAGKRRTGSNEQYF
TRBD1,TRBV19,TRBJ1-1,-,TGTGCCTCAGGGACAGGGGAGGTTTGGACTGAAGCTTTCTTT,CASGTGEVWTEAFF